A selection of T cell receptor beta chains follows, all from one sample in a study of T cell repertoires in cytomegalovirus infection. One entry per CDR3 protein results from TCRdb running MiXCR on the reads. This table has about 920,000 distinct CDR3 sequences, approximately 30% appearing once. No antigen has been identified for these receptors. Material: cultured CD8+ T cells from PBMCs, obtained from culture after CMV antigen stimulation. The receptors shown here come from a human donor in good health (CMV status not recorded). Some clones in this sample may be carry-over from other donors' samples. Each CDR3 is given with its conserved first and last residue. The order of the fields is CDR3 DNA, CDR3 protein, J gene, D gene, V gene, clone size. A D gene is named only where the DNA matches it firmly. A clone size is listed for some rows: how often the clone was seen (once, few, many), or a class if it is expanded.

TGTGCCAGTAGGGAGGGACAGGGGACAAACAATGAGCAGTTCTTC	CASREGQGTNNEQFF	TRBJ2-1	TRBD1	TRBV19	-
TGCGCCAGCAGCCAAGATGGACCCCGGTACGAGCAGTACTTC	CASSQDGPRYEQYF	TRBJ2-7	-	TRBV4-1	few
TGTGCCAGCAGTTACAGTGGGACAGGGAAAGGCAATGAGCAGTTCTTC	CASSYSGTGKGNEQFF	TRBJ2-1	TRBD1	TRBV6-5	-
TGTGCCAGCAGTCCCGGGACAGGGATTGGCTACACCTTC	CASSPGTGIGYTF	TRBJ1-2	TRBD1	TRBV6-1	many
TGCGCCAGCAGCCAAAAAGGGGCAACCTACGAGCAGTACTTC	CASSQKGATYEQYF	TRBJ2-7	-	TRBV4-1	-
TGTGCCAGCAGTTCAATGACAACTAATGAAAAACTGTTTTTT	CASSSMTTNEKLFF	TRBJ1-4	-	TRBV27	-
TGTGCCAGTAGTATTAAGGGGGCGCTACCCGAAGCTTTCTTT	CASSIKGALPEAFF	TRBJ1-1	TRBD1	TRBV19	-
TGTGCCAGTAGTGCGACGACAGCCTCAACTAATGAAAAACTGTTTTTT	CASSATTASTNEKLFF	TRBJ1-4	-	TRBV19	-
TGTGCCAGCAGTTTTGTCAGGCGCACAGATACGCAGTATTTT	CASSFVRRTDTQYF	TRBJ2-3	-	TRBV6-2/TRBV6-3	few
TGTGCCAGCAGCTTTACAGAAACCGGGGAGCTGTTTTTT	CASSFTETGELFF	TRBJ2-2	-	TRBV11-3	-
TGTGCCACCGCAACCCCCCGGCTCGGGCTACGAGCGGGCAAGGACTCCTACGAGCAGTACTTC	CATATPRLGLRAGKDSYEQYF	TRBJ2-7	-	TRBV7-9	few
TGTGCCAGCAGCTTAAGTCACCTGGGGCAAGAGACCCAGTACTTC	CASSLSHLGQETQYF	TRBJ2-5	-	TRBV7-9	-
TGTGCCAGCAGTGAACACGGCGGATTCGAGCAGTATTTT	CASSEHGGFEQYF	TRBJ2-3	-	TRBV6-1	-
TGTGCCAGCACGGGTCAGGCATACAATGAGCAGTTCTTC	CASTGQAYNEQFF	TRBJ2-1	-	TRBV2	-
TGTGCCAGCAGCCCGCAGGGGGGGGCTTTCTTT	CASSPQGGAFF	TRBJ1-1	TRBD1	TRBV5-4	-
TGTGCCAGCAGCCCAGATGCGGGGATCGGTACGCAGTATTTT	CASSPDAGIGTQYF	TRBJ2-3	-	TRBV7-9	-
TGCGCCAGCAGCCAAGCACAGGGGTTTCCAGATACGCAGTATTTT	CASSQAQGFPDTQYF	TRBJ2-3	TRBD1	TRBV4-1	few
TGTGCCAGCAGCTTTGGGGCAGGGGCTGGAAACACCATATATTTT	CASSFGAGAGNTIYF	TRBJ1-3	-	TRBV7-6	-
TGTGCCAGCAACGAGGCTCTAGCCAAAAACATTCAGTACTTC	CASNEALAKNIQYF	TRBJ2-4	-	TRBV2	-
TGCAGTGCGAAGGACAGGGGGTTTTACAATGAGCAGTTCTTC	CSAKDRGFYNEQFF	TRBJ2-1	TRBD1	TRBV20-1	-
TGTGCCAGTAGTATTTTGGGAGAGGCTAACTATGGCTACACCTTC	CASSILGEANYGYTF	TRBJ1-2	-	TRBV19	-
TGTGCCAGCAGCCCCGGGCCGAACTCCTACGAGCAGTACTTC	CASSPGPNSYEQYF	TRBJ2-7	-	TRBV6-1	few
TGCGCCAGCAGCTTGGAAGAAGCGGGCCTGAGGGATGAGCAGTTCTTC	CASSLEEAGLRDEQFF	TRBJ2-1	-	TRBV5-1	-
TGTGCCAGCAGGGGGCTTGGTTCACCCCTCCACTTT	CASRGLGSPLHF	TRBJ1-6	-	TRBV7-6	many
TGTGCCAGTAGTATATGGGAGGGAGGCGATCAGCCCCAGCATTTT	CASSIWEGGDQPQHF	TRBJ1-5	-	TRBV19	-
TGCAGTGCTAGCACATTACAGGGGATTCAAGAGACCCAGTACTTC	CSASTLQGIQETQYF	TRBJ2-5	TRBD1	TRBV20-1	once
TGTGCCAGCACCTTGGAAACCGAAGCTTTCTTT	CASTLETEAFF	TRBJ1-1	-	TRBV7-4	many
TGTGCCAGCAGCTTAGTAGGGAACACCTTC	CASSLVGNTF	TRBJ1-2	-	TRBV7-9	few
TGTGCCAGTAGCGGGTGGACGGACACTGAAGCTTTCTTT	CASSGWTDTEAFF	TRBJ1-1	-	TRBV19	-
TGTGCCAGCAGACAGGGGGCCCATGGCTACACCTTC	CASRQGAHGYTF	TRBJ1-2	TRBD1	TRBV27	-
TGTGCCAGCAGCCAAAGACCCCAGGGGACTGAAGCTTTCTTT	CASSQRPQGTEAFF	TRBJ1-1	-	TRBV4-2	few
TGTGCCAGCAGCGGGGGGGAGCTCCCGGGGGTAAATGAGCAGTTCTTC	CASSGGELPGVNEQFF	TRBJ2-1	TRBD2	TRBV7-6	few
TGTGCCAGCAGTACCCCAATTGAGCAGTTCTTC	CASSTPIEQFF	TRBJ2-1	-	TRBV2	-
TGTGCCATCAGCACTAGCGGGACGGAACGGGATACGCAGTATTTT	CAISTSGTERDTQYF	TRBJ2-3	TRBD2	TRBV10-3	-
TGTGCCAGCAGGGGGGACAGAGGATACGGAGAGACCCAGTACTTC	CASRGDRGYGETQYF	TRBJ2-5	TRBD1	TRBV2	-